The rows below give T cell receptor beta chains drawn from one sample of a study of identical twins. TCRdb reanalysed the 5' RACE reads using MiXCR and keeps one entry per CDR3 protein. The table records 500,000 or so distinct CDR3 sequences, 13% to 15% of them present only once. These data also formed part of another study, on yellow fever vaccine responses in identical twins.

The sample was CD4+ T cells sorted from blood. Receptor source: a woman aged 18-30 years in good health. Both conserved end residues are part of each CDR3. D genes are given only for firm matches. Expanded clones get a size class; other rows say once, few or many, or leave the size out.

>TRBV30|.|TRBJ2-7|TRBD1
TGTGCCTGGAACCGGGACAGCTACGAGCAGTACTTC
CAWNRDSYEQYF
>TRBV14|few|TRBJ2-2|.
TGTGCCAGCAGCCAGTTATCGGCAGTTCCGAACACCGGGGAGCTGTTTTTT
CASSQLSAVPNTGELFF
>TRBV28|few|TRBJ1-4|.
TGTGCCAGCAGCCCCCCCCGCCGCGCAACTAATGAAAAACTGTTTTTT
CASSPPRRATNEKLFF
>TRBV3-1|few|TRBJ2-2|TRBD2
TGTGCCAGCAGCCTGGGACTAGCGAGGGAGCTGTTTTTT
CASSLGLARELFF
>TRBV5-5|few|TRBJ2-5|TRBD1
TGTGCCAGCGACGAAAGGGGGCGGGAGACCCAGTACTTC
CASDERGRETQYF
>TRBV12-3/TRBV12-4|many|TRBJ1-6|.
TGTGCCAGCAGCCCGGATGGAGATTCACCCCTCCACTTT
CASSPDGDSPLHF
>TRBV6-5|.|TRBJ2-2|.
TGTGCCAGCAGTTACTCGTCCCCCGGGCAGGGCATCGGGGAGCTGTTTTTT
CASSYSSPGQGIGELFF
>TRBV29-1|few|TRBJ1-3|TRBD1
TGCAGCGTTAGGACAGGGGTTGGAAACACCATATATTTT
CSVRTGVGNTIYF
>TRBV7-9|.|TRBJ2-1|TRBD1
TGTGCCCTTCGAGGTACCCCAGGGGGAAATAGAGACAATGAGCAGTTCTTC
CALRGTPGGNRDNEQFF
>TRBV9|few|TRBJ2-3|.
TGTGCCAGCAGCCAACCGGGACGACATAGCGTTTTT
CASSQPGRHSVF
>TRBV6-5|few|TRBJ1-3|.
TGTGCCAGCAGTTACTCGGGGGGCTCGACTGGAAACACCATATATTTT
CASSYSGGSTGNTIYF
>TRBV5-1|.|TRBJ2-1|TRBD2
TGCGCCAGCAGCTTGGGTAGACTAGCGGCTAGCTCCTACAATGAGCAGTTCTTC
CASSLGRLAASSYNEQFF
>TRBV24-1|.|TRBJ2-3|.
TGTGCCACCAGTGAGGATATGGGTACGCAGTATTTT
CATSEDMGTQYF
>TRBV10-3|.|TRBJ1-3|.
TGTGCCATCACCGCAGGGGTCTCTGGAAACACCATATATTTT
CAITAGVSGNTIYF
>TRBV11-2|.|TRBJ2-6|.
TGTGCCAGCACCACGCCCGCCAACGTCCTGACTTTC
CASTTPANVLTF
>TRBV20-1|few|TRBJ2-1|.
TGCAGTGCTAGATGGGGTTTGGGACACGGCACAGCGTACAATGAGCAGTTCTTC
CSARWGLGHGTAYNEQFF
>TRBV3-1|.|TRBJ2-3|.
TGTGCCAGCAGCCCAAGTAAAGGGAGGACAGATACGCAGTATTTT
CASSPSKGRTDTQYF
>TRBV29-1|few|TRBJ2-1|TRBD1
TGCAGCGTGAGGGACAGGGGCGGCCTGGCCTACAATGAGCAGTTCTTC
CSVRDRGGLAYNEQFF
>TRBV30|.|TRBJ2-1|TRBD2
TGTGCCTGGAGTGTAGCGTGGGGCGGGAGGGCTGAGCAGTTCTTC
CAWSVAWGGRAEQFF
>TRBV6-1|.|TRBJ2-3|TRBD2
TGTGCCAGCAGTGAAGCTGTCGGGGGGGAGACAAATACGCAGTATTTT
CASSEAVGGETNTQYF
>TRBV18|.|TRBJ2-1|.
TGTGCCAGCTCACCAGATACTGAGCAGTTCTTC
CASSPDTEQFF
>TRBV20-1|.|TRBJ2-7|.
TGCAGTGCTACAGGGATTGCCTCCTACGAGCAGTACTTC
CSATGIASYEQYF
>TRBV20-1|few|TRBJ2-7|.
TGCAGTGCTAGTATGGGGTTGGGCGACCAGTACTTC
CSASMGLGDQYF
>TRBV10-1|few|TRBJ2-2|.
TGCGCCAGCAGTGACTGGCGCGCCGGGGAGCTGTTTTTT
CASSDWRAGELFF
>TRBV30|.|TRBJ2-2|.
TGTGCCTGGACTAGGGCCGGGGAGCTGTTTTTT
CAWTRAGELFF
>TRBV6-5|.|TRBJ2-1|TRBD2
TGTGCCAGCAGTTACTTGCCCCTAGCGGGGGGCCCTCGGGGTGAGCAGTTCTTC
CASSYLPLAGGPRGEQFF
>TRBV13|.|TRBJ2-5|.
TGTGCCAGCAGCTTAACCAGGAAAGAGACCCAGTACTTC
CASSLTRKETQYF
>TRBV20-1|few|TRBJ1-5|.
TGCAGTGCTAGAGATCCAGAAACGGGGCCCCAGCATTTT
CSARDPETGPQHF
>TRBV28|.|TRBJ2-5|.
TGTGCCAGCAGTTTAGTGAACCCTCTCGACCAGTACTTC
CASSLVNPLDQYF
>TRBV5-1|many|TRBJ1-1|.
TGCGCCAGCAGCCTGGGTAGGGTAAACACTGAAGCTTTCTTT
CASSLGRVNTEAFF
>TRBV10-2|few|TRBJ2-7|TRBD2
TGCGCCAGCATGAGCGGGGCGAACTACGAGCAGTACTTC
CASMSGANYEQYF
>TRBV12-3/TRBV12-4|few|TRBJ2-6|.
TGTGCCAGCAGTTTAGAGGGTTCTTTCTCTGGGGCCAACGTCCTGACTTTC
CASSLEGSFSGANVLTF
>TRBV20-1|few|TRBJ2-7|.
TGCAGTGCTAGAGACTGGGCATCCTACGAGCAGTACTTC
CSARDWASYEQYF
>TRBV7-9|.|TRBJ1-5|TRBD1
TGTGCCAGCAGCTTAACGGGACAGGGGTTAGAGCCCCAGCATTTT
CASSLTGQGLEPQHF
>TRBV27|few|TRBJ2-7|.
TGTGCCAGCAGTCCGTATTACTACGAGCAGTACTTC
CASSPYYYEQYF
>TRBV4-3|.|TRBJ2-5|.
TGCGCCAGCAGCCTAACAGCGGCACAATCGGAGACCCAGTACTTC
CASSLTAAQSETQYF
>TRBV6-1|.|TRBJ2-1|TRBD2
TGTGCCAGCAGGAAACTAGCGGGAGGATGGAGGAATGAGCAGTTCTTC
CASRKLAGGWRNEQFF
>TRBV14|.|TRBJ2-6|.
TGTGCCAGCAGAAAAAGCGTAGGACGGCTAAACTCTGGGGCCAACGTCCTGACTTTC
CASRKSVGRLNSGANVLTF
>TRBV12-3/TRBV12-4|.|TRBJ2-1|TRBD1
TGTGCCAGCAGTCCCCGCACCGGGACAGGGTCCTACAATGAGCAGTTCTTC
CASSPRTGTGSYNEQFF
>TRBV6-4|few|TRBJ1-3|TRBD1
TGTGCCAGCAGTCCATACCATGGGACAGGATACTCTGGAAACACCATATATTTT
CASSPYHGTGYSGNTIYF
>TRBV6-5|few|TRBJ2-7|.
TGTGCCAGCAGTTCTCAGGGGGGAGGAGGATACGAGCAGTACTTC
CASSSQGGGGYEQYF
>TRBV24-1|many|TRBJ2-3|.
TGTGCCACCAGTGATTTCGCAGATACGCAGTATTTT
CATSDFADTQYF
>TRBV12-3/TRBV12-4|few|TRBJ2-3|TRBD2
TGTGCCAGCATAGTAACTAGCGGATATAGCACAGATACGCAGTATTTT
CASIVTSGYSTDTQYF
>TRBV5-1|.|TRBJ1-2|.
TGCGCCAGCAGCTTGGAACAGGAGCTCTATGGCTACACCTTC
CASSLEQELYGYTF
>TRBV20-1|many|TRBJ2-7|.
TGCAGTGCCCGACTGGTCTACGAGCAGTACTTC
CSARLVYEQYF
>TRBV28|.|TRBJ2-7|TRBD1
TGTGCCAGCAGTACCGGGACAGAGATTTCCTCTTCGTACTTC
CASSTGTEISSSYF
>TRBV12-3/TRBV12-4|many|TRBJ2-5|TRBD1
TGTGCCAGCAGCTTATCTGACAGGGACCAAGAGACCCAGTACTTC
CASSLSDRDQETQYF
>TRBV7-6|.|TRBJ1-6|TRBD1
TGTGCCAGCAGCGAGGACAGGGGCCTCTCACCCCTCCACTTT
CASSEDRGLSPLHF
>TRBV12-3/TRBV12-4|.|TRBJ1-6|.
TGTGCCAGCAGCCCCCTCGGGGGTGGTTCACCCCTCCACTTT
CASSPLGGGSPLHF
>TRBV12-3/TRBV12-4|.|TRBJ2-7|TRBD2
TGTGCCAGCAGTTTAGGGACTAGCGGGAGTAGGTACGAGCAGTACTTC
CASSLGTSGSRYEQYF
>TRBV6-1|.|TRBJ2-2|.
TGTGCCAGCAGTCCCGGGACACACGCCCTCACCGGGGAGCTGTTTTTT
CASSPGTHALTGELFF
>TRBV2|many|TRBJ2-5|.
TGTGCCAGCAGTGAAACTCTATTTCAGTACTTC
CASSETLFQYF
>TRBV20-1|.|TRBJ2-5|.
TGCAGTGCTAGACCTTTTTACAGGGTGGAGGAGACCCAGTACTTC
CSARPFYRVEETQYF
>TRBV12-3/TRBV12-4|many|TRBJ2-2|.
TGTGCCAGCAGTCCACAGCCTCAGGGTAGCACCGGGGAGCTGTTTTTT
CASSPQPQGSTGELFF
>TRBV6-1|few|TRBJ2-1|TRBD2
TGTGCCAGCACCCGGTGGGGGGGTTCCTACAATGAGCAGTTCTTC
CASTRWGGSYNEQFF